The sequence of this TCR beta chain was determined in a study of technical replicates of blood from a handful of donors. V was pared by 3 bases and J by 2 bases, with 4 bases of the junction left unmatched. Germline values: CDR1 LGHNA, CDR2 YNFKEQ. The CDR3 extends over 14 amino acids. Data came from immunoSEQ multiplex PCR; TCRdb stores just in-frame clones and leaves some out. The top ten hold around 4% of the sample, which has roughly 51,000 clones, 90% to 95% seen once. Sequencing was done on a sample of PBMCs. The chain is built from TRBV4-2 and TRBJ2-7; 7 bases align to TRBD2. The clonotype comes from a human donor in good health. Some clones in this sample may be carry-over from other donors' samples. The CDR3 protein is CASSHGAGTYEQYF. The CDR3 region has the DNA TGTGCCAGCAGCCACGGAGCGGGGACCTACGAGCAGTACTTC.